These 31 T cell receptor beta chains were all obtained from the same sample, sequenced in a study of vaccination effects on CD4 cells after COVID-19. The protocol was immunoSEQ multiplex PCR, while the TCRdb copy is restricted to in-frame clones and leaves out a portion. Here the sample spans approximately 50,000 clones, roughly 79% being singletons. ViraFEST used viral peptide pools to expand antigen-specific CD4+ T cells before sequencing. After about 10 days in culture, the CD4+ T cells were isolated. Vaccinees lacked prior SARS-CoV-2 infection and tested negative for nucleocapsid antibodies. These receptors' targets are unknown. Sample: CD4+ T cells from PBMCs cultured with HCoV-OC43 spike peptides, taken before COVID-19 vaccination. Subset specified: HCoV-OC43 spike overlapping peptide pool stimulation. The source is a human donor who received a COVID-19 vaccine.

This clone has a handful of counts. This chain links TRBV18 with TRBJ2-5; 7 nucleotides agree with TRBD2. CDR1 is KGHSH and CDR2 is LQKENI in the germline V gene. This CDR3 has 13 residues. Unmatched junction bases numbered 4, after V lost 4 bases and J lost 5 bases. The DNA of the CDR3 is TGTGCCAGCTCACTGGGAGGGATCGAGACCCAGTACTTC. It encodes CASSLGGIETQYF.

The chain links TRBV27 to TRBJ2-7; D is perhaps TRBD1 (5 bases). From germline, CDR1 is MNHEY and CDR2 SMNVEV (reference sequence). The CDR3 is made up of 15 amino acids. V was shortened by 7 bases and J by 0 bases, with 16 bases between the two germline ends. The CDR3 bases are TGTGCCAGCACCTCGGAAGGACACCGCTCCTACGAGCAGTACGTC. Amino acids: CASTSEGHRSYEQYV.

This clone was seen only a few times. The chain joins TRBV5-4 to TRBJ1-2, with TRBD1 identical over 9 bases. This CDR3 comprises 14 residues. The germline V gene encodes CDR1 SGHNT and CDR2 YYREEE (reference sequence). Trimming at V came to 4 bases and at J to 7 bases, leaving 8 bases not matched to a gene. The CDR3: CASSRDREPGGYTF. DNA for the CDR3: TGTGCCAGCAGCCGGGACAGGGAGCCGGGTGGCTACACCTTC.

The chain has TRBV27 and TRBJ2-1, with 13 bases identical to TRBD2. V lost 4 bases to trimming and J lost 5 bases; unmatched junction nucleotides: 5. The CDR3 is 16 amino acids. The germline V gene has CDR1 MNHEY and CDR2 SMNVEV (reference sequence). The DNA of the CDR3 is TGTGCCAGCAGTTCCCTCGGACTAGCGGGGGACAATGAGCAGTTCTTC. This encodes CASSSLGLAGDNEQFF.

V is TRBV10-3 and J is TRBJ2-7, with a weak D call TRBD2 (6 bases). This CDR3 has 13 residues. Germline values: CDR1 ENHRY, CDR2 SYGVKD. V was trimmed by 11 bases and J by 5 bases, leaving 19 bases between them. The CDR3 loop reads CAPTTGDEHEQYV. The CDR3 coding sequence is TGTGCCCCAACGACGGGGGACGAGCACGAGCAGTACGTC.

CDR3 sequence: CASSGRTSGPGSNVLTF. CDR3 nucleotides: TGCGCCAGCAGTGGCCGGACTAGCGGCCCAGGGTCCAACGTCCTGACTTTC. The V and J genes are TRBV10-2 and TRBJ2-6; the match to TRBD2 covers 10 bases. This CDR3 is built from 17 residues. With V trimmed by 4 bases and J by 8 bases, 11 bases remained unmatched. Germline assignment: CDR1 WSHSY and CDR2 SAAADI.

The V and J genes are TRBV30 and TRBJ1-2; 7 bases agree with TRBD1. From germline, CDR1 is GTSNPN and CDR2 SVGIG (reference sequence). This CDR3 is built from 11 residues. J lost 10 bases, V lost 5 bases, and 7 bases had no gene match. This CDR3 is CAWDRASTYTF. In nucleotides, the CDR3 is TGTGCCTGGGACAGGGCCTCTACCTACACCTTC.

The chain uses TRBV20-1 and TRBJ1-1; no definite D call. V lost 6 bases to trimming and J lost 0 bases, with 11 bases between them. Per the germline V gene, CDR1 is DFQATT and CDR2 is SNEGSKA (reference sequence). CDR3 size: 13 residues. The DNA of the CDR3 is TGCAGTGCCAGTGAACAGTTGAACACTGAAGCTTTCTTT. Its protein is CSASEQLNTEAFF.

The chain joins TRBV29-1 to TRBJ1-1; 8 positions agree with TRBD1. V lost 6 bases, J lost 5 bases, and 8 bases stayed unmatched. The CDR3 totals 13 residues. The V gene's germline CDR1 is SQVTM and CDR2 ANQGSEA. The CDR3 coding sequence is TGCAGCGTAGACAGGGGACGTCGGACTGAAGCTTTCTTT. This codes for CSVDRGRRTEAFF.

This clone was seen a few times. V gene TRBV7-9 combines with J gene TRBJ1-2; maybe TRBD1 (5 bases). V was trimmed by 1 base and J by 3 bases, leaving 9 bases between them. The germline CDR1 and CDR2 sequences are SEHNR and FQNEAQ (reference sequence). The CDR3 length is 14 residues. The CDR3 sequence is CASSLVGADYGYTF. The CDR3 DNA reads TGTGCCAGCAGCTTAGTAGGGGCAGACTATGGCTACACCTTC.

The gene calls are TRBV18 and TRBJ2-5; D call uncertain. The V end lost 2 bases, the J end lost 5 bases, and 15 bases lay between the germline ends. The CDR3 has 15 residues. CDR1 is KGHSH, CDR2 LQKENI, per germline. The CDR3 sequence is CASSPSNSPEETQYF. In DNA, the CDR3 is TGTGCCAGCTCACCAAGCAACTCCCCGGAGGAGACCCAGTACTTC.

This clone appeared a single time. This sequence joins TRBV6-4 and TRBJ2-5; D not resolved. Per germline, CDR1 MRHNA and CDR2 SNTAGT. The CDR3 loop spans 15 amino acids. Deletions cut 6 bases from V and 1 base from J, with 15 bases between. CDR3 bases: TGTGCCAGCAGGTGCCAACCCCATGGCCAAGAGACCCAGTACTTC. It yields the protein CASRCQPHGQETQYF.

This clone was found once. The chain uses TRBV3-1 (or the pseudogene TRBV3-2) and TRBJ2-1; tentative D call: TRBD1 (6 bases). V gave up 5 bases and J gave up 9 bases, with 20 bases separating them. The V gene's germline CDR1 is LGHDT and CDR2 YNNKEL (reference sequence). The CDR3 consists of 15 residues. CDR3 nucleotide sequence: TGTGCCAGCAGCAATGGGGTGGCAGGGGCTTTTGAGCAGTTCTTC. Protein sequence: CASSNGVAGAFEQFF.

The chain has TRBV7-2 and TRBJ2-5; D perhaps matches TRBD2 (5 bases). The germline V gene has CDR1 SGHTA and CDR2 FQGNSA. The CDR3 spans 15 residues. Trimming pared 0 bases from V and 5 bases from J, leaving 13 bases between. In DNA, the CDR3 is TGTGCCAGCAGCTTAGCGGCCCTAGCTGGCGAGACCCAGTACTTC. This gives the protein CASSLAALAGETQYF.

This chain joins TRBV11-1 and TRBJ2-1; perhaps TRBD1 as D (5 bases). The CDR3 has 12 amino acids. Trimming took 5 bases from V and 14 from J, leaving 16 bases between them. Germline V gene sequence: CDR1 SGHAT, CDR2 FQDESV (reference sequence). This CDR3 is CASSPTQGPKFF. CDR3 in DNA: TGTGCCAGCAGCCCTACGCAGGGCCCAAAGTTCTTC.

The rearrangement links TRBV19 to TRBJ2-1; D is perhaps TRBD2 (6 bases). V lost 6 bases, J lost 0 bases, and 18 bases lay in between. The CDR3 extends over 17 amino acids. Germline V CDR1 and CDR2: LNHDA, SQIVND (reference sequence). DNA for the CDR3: TGTGCCAGTAGCCTTCGGGGACTGTTTAGCTCCTACAATGAGCAGTTCTTC. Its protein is CASSLRGLFSSYNEQFF.

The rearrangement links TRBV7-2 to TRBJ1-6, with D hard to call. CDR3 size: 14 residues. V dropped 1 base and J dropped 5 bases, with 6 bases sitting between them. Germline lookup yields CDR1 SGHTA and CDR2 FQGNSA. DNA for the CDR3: TGTGCCAGCAGCTTAGTACCGAATAATTCACCCCTCCACTTT. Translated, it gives CASSLVPNNSPLHF.

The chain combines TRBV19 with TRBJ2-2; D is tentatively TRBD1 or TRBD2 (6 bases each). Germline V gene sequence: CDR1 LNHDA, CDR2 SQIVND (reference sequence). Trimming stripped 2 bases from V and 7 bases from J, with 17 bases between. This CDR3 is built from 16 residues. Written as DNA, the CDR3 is TGTGCCAGTAGTATATTTCCAGGGGCGCGGGGCGGGGAGCTGTTTTTT. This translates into CASSIFPGARGGELFF.

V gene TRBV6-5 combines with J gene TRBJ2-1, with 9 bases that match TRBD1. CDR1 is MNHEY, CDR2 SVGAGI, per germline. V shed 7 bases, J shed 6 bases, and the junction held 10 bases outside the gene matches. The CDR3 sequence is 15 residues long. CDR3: CASTEQGQGFNEQFF. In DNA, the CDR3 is TGTGCCAGCACCGAACAGGGACAGGGCTTCAATGAGCAGTTCTTC.

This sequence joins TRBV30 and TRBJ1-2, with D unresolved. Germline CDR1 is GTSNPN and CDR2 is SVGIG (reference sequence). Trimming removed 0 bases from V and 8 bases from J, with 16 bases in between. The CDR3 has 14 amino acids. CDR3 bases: TGTGCCTGGAGTGTAACCGGGATTATGGCCGGCTACACCTTC. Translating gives CAWSVTGIMAGYTF.

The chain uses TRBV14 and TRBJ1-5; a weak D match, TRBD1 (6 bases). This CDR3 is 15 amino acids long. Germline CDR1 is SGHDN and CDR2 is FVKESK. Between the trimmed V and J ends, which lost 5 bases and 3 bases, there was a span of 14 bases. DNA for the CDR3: TGTGCCAGCAGCGACAGGAGAGTCCTCAATCAGCCCCAGCATTTT. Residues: CASSDRRVLNQPQHF.

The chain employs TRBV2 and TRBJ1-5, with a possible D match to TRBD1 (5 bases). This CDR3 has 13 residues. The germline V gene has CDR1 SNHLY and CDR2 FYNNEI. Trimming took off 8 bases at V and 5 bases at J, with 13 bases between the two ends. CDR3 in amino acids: CASCLNRYQPQHF. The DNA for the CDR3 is TGTGCCAGCTGCCTGAACAGGTATCAGCCCCAGCATTTT.

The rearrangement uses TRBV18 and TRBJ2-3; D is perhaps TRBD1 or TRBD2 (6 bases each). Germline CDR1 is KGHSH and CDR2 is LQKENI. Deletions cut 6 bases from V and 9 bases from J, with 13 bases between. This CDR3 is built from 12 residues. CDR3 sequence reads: CASSIEGGTQYF. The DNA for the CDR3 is TGTGCCAGCTCTATCGAGGGGGGCACGCAGTATTTT.

For the CDR3, the DNA is TGTGCCACCAGGGACAGGGGGAAAGGCTCCTACAATGAGCAGTTCTTC. Protein sequence: CATRDRGKGSYNEQFF. The rearrangement links TRBV24-1 to TRBJ2-1; 10 bases map to TRBD1. The J segment lost 0 bases and the V segment lost 7 bases, leaving 5 bases of the junction unmatched. Germline assignment: CDR1 KGHDR and CDR2 SFDVKD. The CDR3 sequence is 16 residues long.

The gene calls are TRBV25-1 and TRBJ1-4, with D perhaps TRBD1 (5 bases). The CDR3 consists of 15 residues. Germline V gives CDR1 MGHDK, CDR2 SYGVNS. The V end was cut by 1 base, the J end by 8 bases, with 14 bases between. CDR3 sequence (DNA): TGTGCCAGCAGTGAATCGGGGGATGTTGGAGAAAAACTGTTTTTT. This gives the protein CASSESGDVGEKLFF.

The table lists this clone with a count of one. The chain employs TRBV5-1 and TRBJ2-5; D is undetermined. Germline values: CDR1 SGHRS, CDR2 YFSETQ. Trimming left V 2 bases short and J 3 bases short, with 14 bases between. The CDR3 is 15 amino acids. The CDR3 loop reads CASSLVQALKETQYF. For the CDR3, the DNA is TGCGCCAGCAGCTTAGTCCAGGCCTTAAAAGAGACCCAGTACTTC.

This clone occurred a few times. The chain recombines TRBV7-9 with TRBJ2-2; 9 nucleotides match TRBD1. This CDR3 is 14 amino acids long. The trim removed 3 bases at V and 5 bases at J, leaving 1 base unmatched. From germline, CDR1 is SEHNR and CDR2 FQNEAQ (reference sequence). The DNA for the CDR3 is TGTGCCAGCAGCTTGGGACAGGGAACCGGGGAGCTGTTTTTT. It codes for CASSLGQGTGELFF.

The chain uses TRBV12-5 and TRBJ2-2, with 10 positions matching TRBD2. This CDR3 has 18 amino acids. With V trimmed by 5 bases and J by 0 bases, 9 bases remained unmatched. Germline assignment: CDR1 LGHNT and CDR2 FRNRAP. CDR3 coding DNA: TGTGCTAGTGGTCCCCCCGAGCGGGGGGGCCCGAACACCGGGGAGCTGTTTTTT. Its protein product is CASGPPERGGPNTGELFF.

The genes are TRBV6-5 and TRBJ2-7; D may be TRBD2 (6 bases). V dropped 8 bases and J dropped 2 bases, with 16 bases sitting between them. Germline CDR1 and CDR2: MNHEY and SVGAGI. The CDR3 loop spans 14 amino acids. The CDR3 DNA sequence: TGTGCCAGCTCTGGACTAACCCTCGCCTACGAGCAGTACGTC. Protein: CASSGLTLAYEQYV.

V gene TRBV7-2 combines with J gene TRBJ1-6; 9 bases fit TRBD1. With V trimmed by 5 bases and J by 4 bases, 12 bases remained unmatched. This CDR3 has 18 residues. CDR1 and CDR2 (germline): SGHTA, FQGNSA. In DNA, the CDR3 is TGTGCCAGCAGCATGGGACAGGGCGGCGGTACATATAATTCACCCCTCCACTTT. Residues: CASSMGQGGGTYNSPLHF. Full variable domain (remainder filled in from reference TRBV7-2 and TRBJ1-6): GAGVSQSPSNKVTEKGKDVELRCDPISGHTALYWYRQSLGQGLEFLIYFQGNSAPDKSGLPSDRFSAERTGGSVSTLTIQRTQQEDSAVYLCASSMGQGGGTYNSPLHFGNGTRLTVT.

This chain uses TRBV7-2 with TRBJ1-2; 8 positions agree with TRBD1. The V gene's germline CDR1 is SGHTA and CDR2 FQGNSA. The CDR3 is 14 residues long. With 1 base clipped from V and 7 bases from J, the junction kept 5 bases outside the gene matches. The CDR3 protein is CASSLDRTGSGYTF. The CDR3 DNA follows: TGTGCCAGCAGCTTAGATCGGACAGGGAGTGGCTACACCTTC.